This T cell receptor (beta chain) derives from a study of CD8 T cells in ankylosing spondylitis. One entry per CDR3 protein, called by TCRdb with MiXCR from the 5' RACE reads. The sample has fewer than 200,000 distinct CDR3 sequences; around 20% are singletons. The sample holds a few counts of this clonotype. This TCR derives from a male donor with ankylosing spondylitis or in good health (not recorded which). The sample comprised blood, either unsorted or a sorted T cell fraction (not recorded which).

The CDR3, as DNA: TGTGCCAGCAGTTCAAGCGGGAGCAAGACCCAGTACTTC. Translating gives CASSSSGSKTQYF. The V gene is TRBV12-3 or TRBV12-4, the J gene TRBJ2-5; 8 nucleotides line up with TRBD2. The CDR3 loop spans 13 amino acids. Trimming removed 4 bases from V and 6 bases from J; junction bases left unmatched: 4.